This T cell receptor (beta chain) was found in a study of blood T cell repertoires in COVID-19. Overall study context: Acute-phase and convalescent COVID-19 samples originated in the United States, Italy and Spain.

Measured with immunoSEQ multiplex PCR; TCRdb has only the in-frame clones, and not every one. The sample yields over 200,000 clones, approximately 85% seen once. This sequence was found in a human donor in a cohort sampled during active COVID-19. Sample: peripheral blood.

The CDR3 protein is CASSSSLAGGTHEQYF. In DNA form, the CDR3 reads TGTGCCAGCAGTTCTTCACTAGCGGGAGGGACCCACGAGCAGTACTTC. The chain links TRBV6-5 to TRBJ2-7; 13 bases agree with TRBD2. Germline-derived CDR1 and CDR2 are MNHEY and SVGAGI. V shed 4 bases and J 5 bases; nucleotides not matched to a gene: 8. CDR3 size: 16 residues.